This is a list of T cell receptor beta chains from one sample in a study of blood T cell repertoires in COVID-19. The repertoire was sequenced with immunoSEQ multiplex PCR; TCRdb's copy has only in-frame clones and lacks some. There are about 200,000 clones in the sample; 80% to 90% occur only once, and 0.75% to 0.9% lies in the top ten. The specimen was peripheral blood. The receptors here all came from a woman between 65 and 79 years old with acute or convalescent COVID-19. Each CDR3 is given with its conserved first and last residue. A D gene is named only where the DNA matches it firmly. Rows may omit the clone size; those that give it use once, few, many or a size class.

d_gene | j_gene | abundance | v_gene | CDR3aa | CDR3nt
- | TRBJ1-2 | - | TRBV12-3/TRBV12-4 | CASGYGGVGYTF | TGTGCCAGCGGATATGGAGGGGTAGGCTACACCTTC
- | TRBJ1-1 | - | TRBV28 | CASSADRLVVMNTEAFF | TGTGCCAGCAGCGCCGACAGGCTCGTTGTTATGAACACTGAAGCTTTCTTT
TRBD2 | TRBJ2-7 | - | TRBV4-2 | CASSQNLPGTSDDYEQYF | TGTGCCAGCAGCCAAAACTTACCCGGGACTAGCGACGACTACGAGCAGTACTTC
- | TRBJ2-1 | - | TRBV15 | CATSWEDEQFF | TGTGCCACCAGCTGGGAGGATGAGCAGTTCTTC
TRBD2 | TRBJ2-3 | - | TRBV5-1 | CASSSGTSGSVDTQYF | TGCGCCAGCAGCTCGGGGACTAGCGGGAGTGTAGATACGCAGTATTTT
- | TRBJ2-3 | - | TRBV12-3/TRBV12-4 | CASSSAGDTQYF | TGCGCCAGCAGTTCTGCGGGGGATACGCAGTATTTT
TRBD2 | TRBJ2-2 | - | TRBV29-1 | CSTSGIGWTGELFF | TGCAGCACTAGCGGGATAGGGTGGACCGGGGAGCTGTTTTTT
TRBD1 | TRBJ1-6 | few | TRBV5-4 | CASSTSRGRDSPLHF | TGTGCCAGCAGCACCTCGAGGGGGCGGGACTCACCCCTCCACTTT
- | TRBJ1-5 | - | TRBV19 | CASGSGLGNQPQHF | TGTGCCAGTGGTAGCGGTTTGGGCAATCAGCCCCAGCATTTT
TRBD2 | TRBJ2-2 | - | TRBV24-1 | CATQDGTSGGTGELFF | TGTGCCACCCAGGACGGGACTAGCGGGGGGACCGGGGAGCTGTTTTTT
- | TRBJ2-2 | - | TRBV9 | CASSVATQGAGELFF | TGTGCCAGCAGCGTAGCTACACAGGGAGCCGGGGAGCTGTTTTTT
- | TRBJ2-2 | - | TRBV5-1 | CASSFVEPSLEPGELFF | TGCGCCAGCAGCTTTGTTGAACCGAGTCTAGAACCAGGGGAGCTGTTTTTT
TRBD2 | TRBJ2-3 | - | TRBV27 | CASKRTSDYTDTQYF | TGTGCCAGCAAAAGGACTAGCGATTACACAGATACGCAGTATTTT
TRBD1 | TRBJ1-1 | - | TRBV5-1 | CASSFRDRVTEAFF | TGCGCCAGCAGCTTCCGGGACAGGGTCACTGAAGCTTTCTTT
TRBD2 | TRBJ2-7 | - | TRBV5-1 | CASSLAPTSGGYEQYF | TGCGCCAGCAGCCTTGCACCGACTAGCGGGGGATACGAGCAGTACTTC
TRBD1 | TRBJ2-5 | - | TRBV13 | CASSPRQGNNLETQYF | TGTGCCAGCAGCCCTCGACAGGGGAATAACCTAGAGACCCAGTACTTC
- | TRBJ2-7 | - | TRBV29-1 | CSVEGVQGGDSYEQYF | TGCAGCGTTGAAGGGGTCCAGGGCGGGGACTCCTACGAGCAGTACTTC
TRBD1 | TRBJ1-2 | - | TRBV3-1/TRBV3-2 | CASSRTGVGYTF | TGTGCCAGCAGCCGGACAGGGGTTGGCTACACCTTC
TRBD1 | TRBJ1-2 | - | TRBV2 | CASRDRVGGYTF | TGTGCCAGCAGAGACAGGGTTGGCGGCTACACCTTC
TRBD2 | TRBJ2-1 | - | TRBV6-2/TRBV6-3 | CASSYSSGSIDEQFF | TGTGCCAGCAGTTACTCTAGCGGGAGTATAGATGAGCAGTTCTTC
TRBD1 | TRBJ2-7 | - | TRBV11-1 | CASSSRRTGFYEQYF | TGTGCCAGCAGCTCACGTAGGACAGGGTTCTACGAGCAGTACTTC
- | TRBJ1-5 | - | TRBV5-4 | CASSSGPLGGNQPQHF | TGTGCCAGCAGCTCTGGACCCCTGGGAGGGAATCAGCCCCAGCATTTT
TRBD2 | TRBJ2-1 | - | TRBV19 | CASSIAPLGGGGEQFF | TGTGCCAGTAGTATAGCCCCCCTCGGCGGGGGAGGTGAGCAGTTCTTC
- | TRBJ2-5 | - | TRBV2 | CASGAIQETQYF | TGTGCCAGCGGGGCGATCCAAGAGACCCAGTACTTC
- | TRBJ1-2 | few | TRBV16 | CASSQSAREYGYTF | TGTGCCAGCAGCCAATCGGCCAGGGAATATGGCTACACCTTC
TRBD1 | TRBJ1-1 | - | TRBV18 | CASSLTGAEDTEAFF | TGTGCCAGCTCACTAACAGGGGCGGAGGACACTGAAGCTTTCTTT
TRBD1 | TRBJ1-2 | - | TRBV2 | CASSTDRAYTF | TGTGCCAGCAGCACTGACAGGGCGTACACCTTC
TRBD1 | TRBJ1-2 | - | TRBV5-1 | CASSPLQQGYGYTF | TGCGCCAGCAGCCCCCTCCAACAGGGGTATGGCTACACCTTC
- | TRBJ2-7 | - | TRBV14 | CASSLLQGSGEQYF | TGTGCCAGCAGCCTCCTACAGGGATCGGGGGAGCAGTACTTC
- | TRBJ1-1 | - | TRBV6-5 | CASNRVREAFF | TGTGCCAGCAACAGGGTACGCGAAGCTTTCTTT
TRBD2 | TRBJ2-2 | - | TRBV2 | CAGRLAGGNGELFF | TGTGCCGGCAGACTAGCGGGAGGGAACGGGGAGCTGTTTTTT
- | TRBJ1-2 | - | TRBV2 | CASRVVDGRGWGYTF | TGTGCCAGCAGGGTAGTGGATGGCAGGGGATGGGGCTACACCTTC
TRBD2 | TRBJ2-3 | few | TRBV4-1 | CASSQIAGISTDTQYF | TGCGCCAGCAGCCAGATAGCGGGAATTAGCACAGATACGCAGTATTTT
- | TRBJ2-6 | - | TRBV3-1/TRBV3-2 | CASSLYGANVLTF | TGTGCCAGCAGCCTCTATGGGGCCAACGTCCTGACTTTC
- | TRBJ2-1 | - | TRBV6-2/TRBV6-3 | CASSYSGLNRWEQFF | TGTGCCAGCAGTTACTCGGGCCTTAATCGGTGGGAGCAGTTCTTC
TRBD1 | TRBJ2-3 | - | TRBV14 | CASSQNRGGFDTQYF | TGTGCCAGCAGCCAAAACAGGGGTGGTTTCGATACGCAGTATTTT
TRBD2 | TRBJ2-1 | - | TRBV3-1/TRBV3-2 | CASSQRGSSYNEQFF | TGTGCCAGCAGCCAACGCGGGAGCTCCTACAATGAGCAGTTCTTC
TRBD1 | TRBJ1-2 | - | TRBV29-1 | CSVENQGASGYTF | TGCAGCGTTGAAAACCAGGGGGCGTCTGGCTACACCTTC
- | TRBJ1-2 | - | TRBV7-6 | CASSLGGTQTDGYTF | TGTGCCAGCAGCTTAGGGGGCACACAAACCGATGGCTACACCTTC
- | TRBJ2-1 | once | TRBV5-5 | CASSLVAGLFSPFFEQFF | TGTGCCAGCAGCTTGGTCGCGGGTCTATTTAGCCCCTTTTTTGAGCAGTTCTTC
TRBD1 | TRBJ2-5 | - | TRBV5-1 | CASSLGGQLQQETQYF | TGCGCCAGCAGCTTGGGGGGACAGTTGCAACAAGAGACCCAGTACTTC
- | TRBJ2-5 | - | TRBV5-1 | CASSSGTPQETQYF | TGCGCCAGCAGCTCGGGGACACCCCAAGAGACCCAGTACTTC
TRBD1 | TRBJ1-1 | once | TRBV19 | CASSQGQLNTEAFF | TGTGCCAGTAGCCAGGGACAGCTGAACACTGAAGCTTTCTTT
TRBD1 | TRBJ1-2 | - | TRBV3-1/TRBV3-2 | CASSFNPGQGAYGYTF | TGTGCCAGCAGCTTCAATCCGGGACAGGGGGCGTATGGCTACACCTTC
TRBD1 | TRBJ2-7 | - | TRBV29-1 | CSVADRGRTYEQYF | TGCAGCGTTGCCGACAGGGGGCGAACCTACGAGCAGTACTTC
- | TRBJ1-1 | - | TRBV11-3 | CASSPRERTRAFF | TGTGCCAGCAGCCCCCGGGAGAGGACAAGAGCTTTCTTT
TRBD1 | TRBJ2-4 | - | TRBV5-5 | CASNHPGQGINIQYF | TGTGCCAGCAATCACCCGGGACAGGGGATAAACATTCAGTACTTC
- | TRBJ2-7 | - | TRBV7-7 | CASSLSLVDYEQYF | TGTGCCAGCAGCTTATCTCTAGTCGACTACGAGCAGTACTTC
TRBD1 | TRBJ2-1 | few | TRBV7-3 | CASSLDRGEYNEQFF | TGTGCCAGCAGCTTGGACAGGGGAGAATACAATGAGCAGTTCTTC
- | TRBJ2-2 | once | TRBV28 | CASSAGLRGANTGELFF | TGTGCCAGCAGTGCCGGTCTCAGGGGGGCGAACACCGGGGAGCTGTTTTTT
TRBD2 | TRBJ2-3 | - | TRBV3-1/TRBV3-2 | CASSLLSGKGSDTQYF | TGTGCCAGCAGCCTCTTGAGCGGGAAGGGCTCAGATACGCAGTATTTT
- | TRBJ1-1 | - | TRBV12-3/TRBV12-4 | CASRPVRGTEAFF | TGTGCCAGCAGGCCTGTTCGGGGCACTGAAGCTTTCTTT
TRBD1 | TRBJ2-1 | - | TRBV4-2 | CASSPRGQGANNEQFF | TGTGCCAGCAGTCCACGGGGACAGGGGGCCAACAATGAGCAGTTCTTC